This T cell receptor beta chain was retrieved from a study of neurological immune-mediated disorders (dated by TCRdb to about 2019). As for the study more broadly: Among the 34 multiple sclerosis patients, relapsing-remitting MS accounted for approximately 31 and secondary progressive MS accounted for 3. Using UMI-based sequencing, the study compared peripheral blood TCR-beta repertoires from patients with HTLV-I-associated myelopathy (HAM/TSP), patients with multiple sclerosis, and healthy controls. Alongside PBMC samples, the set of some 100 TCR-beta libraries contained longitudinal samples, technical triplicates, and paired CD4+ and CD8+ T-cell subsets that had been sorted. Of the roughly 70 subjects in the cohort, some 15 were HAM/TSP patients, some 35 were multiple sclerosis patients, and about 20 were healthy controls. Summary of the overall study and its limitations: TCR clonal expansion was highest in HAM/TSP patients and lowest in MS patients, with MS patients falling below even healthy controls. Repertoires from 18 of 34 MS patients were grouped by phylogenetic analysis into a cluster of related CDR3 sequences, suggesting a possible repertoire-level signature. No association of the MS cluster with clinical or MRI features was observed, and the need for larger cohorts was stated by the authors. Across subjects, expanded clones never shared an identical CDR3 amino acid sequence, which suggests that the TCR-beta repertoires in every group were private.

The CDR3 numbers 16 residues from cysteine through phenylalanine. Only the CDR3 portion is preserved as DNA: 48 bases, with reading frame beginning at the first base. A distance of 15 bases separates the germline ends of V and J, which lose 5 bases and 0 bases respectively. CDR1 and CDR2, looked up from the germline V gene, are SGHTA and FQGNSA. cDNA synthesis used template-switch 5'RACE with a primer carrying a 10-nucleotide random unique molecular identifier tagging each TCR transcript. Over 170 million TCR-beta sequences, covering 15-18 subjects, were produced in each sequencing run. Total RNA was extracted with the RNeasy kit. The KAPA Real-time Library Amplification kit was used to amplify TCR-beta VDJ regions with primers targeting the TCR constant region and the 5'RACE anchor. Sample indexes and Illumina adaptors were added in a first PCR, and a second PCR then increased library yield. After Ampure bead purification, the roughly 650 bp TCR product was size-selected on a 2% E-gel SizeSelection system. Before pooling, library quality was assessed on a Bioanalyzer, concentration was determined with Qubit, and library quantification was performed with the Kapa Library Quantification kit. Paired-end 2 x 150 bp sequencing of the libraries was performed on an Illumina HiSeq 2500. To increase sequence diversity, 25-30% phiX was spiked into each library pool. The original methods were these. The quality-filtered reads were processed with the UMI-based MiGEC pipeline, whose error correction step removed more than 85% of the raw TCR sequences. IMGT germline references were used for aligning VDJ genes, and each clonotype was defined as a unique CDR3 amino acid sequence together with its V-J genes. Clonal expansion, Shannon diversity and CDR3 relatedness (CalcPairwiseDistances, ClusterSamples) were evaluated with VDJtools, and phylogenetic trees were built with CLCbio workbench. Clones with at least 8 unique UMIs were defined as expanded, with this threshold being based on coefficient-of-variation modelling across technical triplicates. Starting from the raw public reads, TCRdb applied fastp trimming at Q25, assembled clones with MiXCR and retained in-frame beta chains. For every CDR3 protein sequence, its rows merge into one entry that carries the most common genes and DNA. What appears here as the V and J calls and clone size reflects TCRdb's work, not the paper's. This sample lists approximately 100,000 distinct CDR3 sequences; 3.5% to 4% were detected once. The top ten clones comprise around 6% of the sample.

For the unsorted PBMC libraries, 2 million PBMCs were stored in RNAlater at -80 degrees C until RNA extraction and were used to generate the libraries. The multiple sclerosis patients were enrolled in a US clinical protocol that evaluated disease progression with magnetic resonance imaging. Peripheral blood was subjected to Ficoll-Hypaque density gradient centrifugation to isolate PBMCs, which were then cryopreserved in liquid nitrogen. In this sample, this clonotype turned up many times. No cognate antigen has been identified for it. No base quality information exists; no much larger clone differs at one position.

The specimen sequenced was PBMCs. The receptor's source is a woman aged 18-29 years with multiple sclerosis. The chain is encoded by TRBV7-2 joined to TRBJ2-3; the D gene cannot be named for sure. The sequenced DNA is TGTGCCAGCAGCCTAGGGTCAGCGATTAGCACAGATACGCAGTATTTT. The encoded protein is CASSLGSAISTDTQYF.